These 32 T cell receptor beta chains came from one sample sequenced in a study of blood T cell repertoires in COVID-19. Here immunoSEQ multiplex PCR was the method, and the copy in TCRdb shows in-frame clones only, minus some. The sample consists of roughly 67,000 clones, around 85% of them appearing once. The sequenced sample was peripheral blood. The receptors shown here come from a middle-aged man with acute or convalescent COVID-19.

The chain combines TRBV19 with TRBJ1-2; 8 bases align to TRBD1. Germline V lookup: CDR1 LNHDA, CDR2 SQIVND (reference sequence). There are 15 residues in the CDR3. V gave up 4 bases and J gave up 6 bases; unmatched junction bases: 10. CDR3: CASSTTGDPYDGYTF. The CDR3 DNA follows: TGTGCCAGTAGTACGACAGGGGACCCCTACGATGGCTACACCTTC.

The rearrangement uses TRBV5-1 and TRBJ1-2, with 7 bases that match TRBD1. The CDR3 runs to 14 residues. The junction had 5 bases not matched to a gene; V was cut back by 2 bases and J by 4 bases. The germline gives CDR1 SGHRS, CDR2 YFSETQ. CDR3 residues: CASSFETGSYGYTF. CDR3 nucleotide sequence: TGCGCCAGCAGCTTCGAGACAGGGAGCTATGGCTACACCTTC.

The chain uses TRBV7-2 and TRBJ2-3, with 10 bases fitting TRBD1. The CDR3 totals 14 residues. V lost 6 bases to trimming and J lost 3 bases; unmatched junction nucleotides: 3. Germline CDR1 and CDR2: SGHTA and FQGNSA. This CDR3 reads CASRRTGGTDTQYF. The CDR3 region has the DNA TGTGCCAGCAGACGGACAGGGGGAACAGATACGCAGTATTTT.

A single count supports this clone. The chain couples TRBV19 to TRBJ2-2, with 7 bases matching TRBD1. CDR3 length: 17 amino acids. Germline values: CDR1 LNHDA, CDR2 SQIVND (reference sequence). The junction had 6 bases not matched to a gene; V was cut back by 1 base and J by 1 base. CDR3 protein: CASSIARGPVNTGELFF. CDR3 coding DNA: TGTGCCAGTAGTATAGCAAGGGGGCCAGTGAACACCGGGGAGCTGTTTTTT.

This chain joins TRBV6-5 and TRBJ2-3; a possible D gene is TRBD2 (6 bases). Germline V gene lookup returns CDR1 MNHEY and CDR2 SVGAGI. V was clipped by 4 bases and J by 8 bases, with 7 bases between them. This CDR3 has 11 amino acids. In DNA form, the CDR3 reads TGTGCCAGCAGTTTCGGGGGTACGCAGTATTTT. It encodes CASSFGGTQYF.

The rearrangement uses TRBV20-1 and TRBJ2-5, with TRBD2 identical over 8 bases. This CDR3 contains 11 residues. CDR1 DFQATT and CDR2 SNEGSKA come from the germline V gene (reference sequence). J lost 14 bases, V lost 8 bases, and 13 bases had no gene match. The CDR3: CSPQGSGGAYF. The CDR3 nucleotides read TGCAGTCCCCAGGGATCGGGGGGGGCTTACTTC.

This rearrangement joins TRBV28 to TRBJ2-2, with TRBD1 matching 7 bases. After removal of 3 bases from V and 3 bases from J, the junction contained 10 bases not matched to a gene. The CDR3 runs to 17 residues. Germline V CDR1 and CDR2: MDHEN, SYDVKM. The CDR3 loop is CASSFLNRGAYTGELFF. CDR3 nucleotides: TGTGCCAGCAGTTTTTTGAACAGGGGCGCGTACACCGGGGAGCTGTTTTTT.

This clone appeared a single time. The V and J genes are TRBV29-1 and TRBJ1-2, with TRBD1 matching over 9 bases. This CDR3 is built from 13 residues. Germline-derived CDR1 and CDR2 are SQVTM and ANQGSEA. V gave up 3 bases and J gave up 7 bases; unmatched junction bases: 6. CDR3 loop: CSVDGLQGAGYTF. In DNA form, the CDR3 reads TGCAGCGTTGATGGACTACAGGGGGCTGGCTACACCTTC.

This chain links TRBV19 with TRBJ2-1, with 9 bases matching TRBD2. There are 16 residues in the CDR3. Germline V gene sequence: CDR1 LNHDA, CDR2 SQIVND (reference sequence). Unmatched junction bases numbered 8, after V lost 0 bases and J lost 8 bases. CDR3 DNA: TGTGCCAGTAGTATAGAAGCTCTAGCGGGGTCCTATGAGCAGTTCTTC. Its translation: CASSIEALAGSYEQFF.

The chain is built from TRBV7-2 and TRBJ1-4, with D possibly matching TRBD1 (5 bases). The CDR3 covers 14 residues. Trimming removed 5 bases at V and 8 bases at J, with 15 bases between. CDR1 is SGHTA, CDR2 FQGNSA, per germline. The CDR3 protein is CASSLGGASEKLFF. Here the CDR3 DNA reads TGTGCCAGCAGCCTTGGAGGGGCGAGCGAAAAACTGTTTTTT.

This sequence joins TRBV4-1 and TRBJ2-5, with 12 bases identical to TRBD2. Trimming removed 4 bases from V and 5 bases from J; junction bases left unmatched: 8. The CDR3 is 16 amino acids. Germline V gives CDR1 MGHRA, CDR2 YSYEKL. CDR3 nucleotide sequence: TGCGCCAGCAGCCTGCCTCTAGCGGGGGGGCGGGAGACCCAGTACTTC. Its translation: CASSLPLAGGRETQYF.

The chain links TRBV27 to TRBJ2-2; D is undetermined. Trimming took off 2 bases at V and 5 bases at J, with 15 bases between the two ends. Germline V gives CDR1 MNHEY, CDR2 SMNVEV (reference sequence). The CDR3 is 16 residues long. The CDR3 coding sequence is TGTGCCAGCAGTTTAAAGGTTGGAGTTGGAACCGGGGAGCTGTTTTTT. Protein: CASSLKVGVGTGELFF.

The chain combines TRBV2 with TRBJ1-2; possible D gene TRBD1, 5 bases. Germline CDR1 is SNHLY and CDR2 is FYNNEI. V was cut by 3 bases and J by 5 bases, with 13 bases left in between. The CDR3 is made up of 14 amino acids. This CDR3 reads CASSDRVMGYGYTF. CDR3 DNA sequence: TGTGCCAGCAGTGACAGGGTCATGGGATATGGCTACACCTTC.

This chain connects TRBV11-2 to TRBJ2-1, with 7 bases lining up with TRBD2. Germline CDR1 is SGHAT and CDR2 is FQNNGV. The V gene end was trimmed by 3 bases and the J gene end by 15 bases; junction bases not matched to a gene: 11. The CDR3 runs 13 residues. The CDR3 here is CASSLGGVAEMFF. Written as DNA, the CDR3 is TGTGCCAGCAGCTTGGGGGGGGTCGCGGAGATGTTCTTC.

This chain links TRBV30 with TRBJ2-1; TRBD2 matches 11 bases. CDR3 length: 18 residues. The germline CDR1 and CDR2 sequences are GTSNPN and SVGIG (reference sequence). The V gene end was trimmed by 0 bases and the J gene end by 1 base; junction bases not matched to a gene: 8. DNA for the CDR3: TGTGCCTGGAGTGTTGTAGCGGGGGGGCTTCGGTCCTACAATGAGCAGTTCTTC. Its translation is CAWSVVAGGLRSYNEQFF.

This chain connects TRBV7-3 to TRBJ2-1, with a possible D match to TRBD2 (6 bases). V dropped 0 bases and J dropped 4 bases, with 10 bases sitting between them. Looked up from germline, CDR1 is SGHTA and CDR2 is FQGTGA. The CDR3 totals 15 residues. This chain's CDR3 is CASSLTRGSYNEQFF. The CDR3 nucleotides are TGTGCCAGCAGCTTAACACGGGGGTCATACAATGAGCAGTTCTTC.

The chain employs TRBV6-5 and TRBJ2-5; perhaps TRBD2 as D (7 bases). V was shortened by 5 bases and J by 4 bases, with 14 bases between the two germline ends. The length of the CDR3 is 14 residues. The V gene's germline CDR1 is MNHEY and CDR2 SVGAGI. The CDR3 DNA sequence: TGTGCCAGCAGTACCCGGGGGGCCGGAGAGACCCAGTACTTC. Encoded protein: CASSTRGAGETQYF.

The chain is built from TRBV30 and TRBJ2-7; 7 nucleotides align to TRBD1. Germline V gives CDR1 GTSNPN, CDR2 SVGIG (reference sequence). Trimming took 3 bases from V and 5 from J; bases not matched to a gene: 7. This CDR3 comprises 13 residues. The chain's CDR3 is CAWRWTGRHEQYV. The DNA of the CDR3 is TGTGCCTGGAGGTGGACAGGACGTCACGAGCAGTACGTC.

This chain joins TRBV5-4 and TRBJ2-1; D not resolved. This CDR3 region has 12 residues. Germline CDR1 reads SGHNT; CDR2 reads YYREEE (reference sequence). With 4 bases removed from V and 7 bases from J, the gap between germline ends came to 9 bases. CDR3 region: CASSPYGNEQFF. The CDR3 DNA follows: TGTGCCAGCAGCCCCTACGGGAATGAGCAGTTCTTC.

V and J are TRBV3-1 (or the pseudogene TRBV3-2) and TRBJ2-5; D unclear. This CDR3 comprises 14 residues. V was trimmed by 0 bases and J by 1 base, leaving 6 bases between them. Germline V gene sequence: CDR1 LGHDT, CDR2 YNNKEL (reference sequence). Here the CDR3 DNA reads TGTGCCAGCAGCCAAGATCCCAGCCAAGAGACCCAGTACTTC. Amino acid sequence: CASSQDPSQETQYF.

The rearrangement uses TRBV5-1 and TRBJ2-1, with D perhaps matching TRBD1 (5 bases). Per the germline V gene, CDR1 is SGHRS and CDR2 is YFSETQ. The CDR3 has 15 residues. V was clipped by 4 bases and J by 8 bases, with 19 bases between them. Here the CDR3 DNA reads TGCGCCAGCAGCCGCACAGGAAGTGGAATGGATGAGCAGTTCTTC. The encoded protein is CASSRTGSGMDEQFF.

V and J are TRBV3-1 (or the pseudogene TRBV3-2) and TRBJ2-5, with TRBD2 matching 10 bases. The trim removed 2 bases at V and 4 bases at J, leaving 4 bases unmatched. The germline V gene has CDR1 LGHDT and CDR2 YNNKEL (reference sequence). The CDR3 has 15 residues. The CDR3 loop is CASSQPGLAAETQYF. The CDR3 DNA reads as TGTGCCAGCAGCCAACCAGGACTAGCGGCAGAGACCCAGTACTTC.

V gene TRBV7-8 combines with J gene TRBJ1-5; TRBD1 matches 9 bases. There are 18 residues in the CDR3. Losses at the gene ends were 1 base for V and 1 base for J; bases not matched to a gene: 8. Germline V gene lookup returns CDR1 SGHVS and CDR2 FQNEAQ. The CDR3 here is CASSLGRTGALSNQPQHF. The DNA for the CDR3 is TGTGCCAGCAGCTTAGGAAGGACAGGGGCCTTAAGCAATCAGCCCCAGCATTTT.

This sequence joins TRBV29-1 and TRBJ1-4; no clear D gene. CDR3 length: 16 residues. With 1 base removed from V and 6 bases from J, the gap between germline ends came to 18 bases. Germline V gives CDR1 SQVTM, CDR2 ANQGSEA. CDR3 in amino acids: CSVEGIGPEGYEKLFF. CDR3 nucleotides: TGCAGCGTTGAAGGAATCGGACCCGAGGGTTATGAAAAACTGTTTTTT.

CDR3 in amino acids: CASSKRLGSETQYF. CDR3 sequence (DNA): TGTGCCAGCAGCAAACGACTAGGCAGTGAGACCCAGTACTTC. J is TRBJ2-5 and V is TRBV7-2, with a tentative D call TRBD2 (6 bases). The CDR3 runs to 14 residues. The germline V and J ends were trimmed by 5 bases and 5 bases, with 15 bases remaining between them. Germline CDR1 and CDR2: SGHTA and FQGNSA.

As DNA, the CDR3 is TGCGCCAGCAGCCCCCGGGTCCTCCAAGAGACCCAGTACTTC. Translation: CASSPRVLQETQYF. The genes are TRBV4-1 and TRBJ2-5; D not certain. Trimming stripped 4 bases from V and 1 base from J, with 10 bases between. CDR3 length: 14 amino acids. Germline V gene data show CDR1 as MGHRA and CDR2 as YSYEKL.

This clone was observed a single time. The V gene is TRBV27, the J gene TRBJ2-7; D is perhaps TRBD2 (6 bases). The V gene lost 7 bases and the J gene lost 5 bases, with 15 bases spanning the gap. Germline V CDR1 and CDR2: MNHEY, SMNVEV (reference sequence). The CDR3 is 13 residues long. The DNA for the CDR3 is TGTGCCAGCAATCCGCCGGGAGTCCACGAGCAGTACTTC. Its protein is CASNPPGVHEQYF.

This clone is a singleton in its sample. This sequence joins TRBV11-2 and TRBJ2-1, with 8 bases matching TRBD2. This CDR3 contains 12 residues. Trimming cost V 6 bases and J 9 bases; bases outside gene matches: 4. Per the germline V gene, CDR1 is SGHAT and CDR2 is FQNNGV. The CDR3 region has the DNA TGTGCCAGCAGAACTAGCGGAGTTGAGCAGTTCTTC. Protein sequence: CASRTSGVEQFF.

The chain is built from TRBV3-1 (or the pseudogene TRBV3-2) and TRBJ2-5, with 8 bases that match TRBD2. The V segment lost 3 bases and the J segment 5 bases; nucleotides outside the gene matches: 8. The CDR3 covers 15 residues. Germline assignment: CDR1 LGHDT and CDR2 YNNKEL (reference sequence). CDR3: CASSHPSGTSETQYF. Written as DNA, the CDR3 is TGTGCCAGCAGCCACCCCTCCGGGACTAGTGAGACCCAGTACTTC.

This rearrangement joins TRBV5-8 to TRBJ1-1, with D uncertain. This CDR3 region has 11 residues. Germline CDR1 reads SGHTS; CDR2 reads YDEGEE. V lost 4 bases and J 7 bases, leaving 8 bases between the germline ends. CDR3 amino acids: CASSVTSEAFF. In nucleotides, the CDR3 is TGTGCCAGCAGCGTTACTAGTGAAGCTTTCTTT. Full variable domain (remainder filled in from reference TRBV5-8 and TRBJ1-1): EAGVTQSPTHLIKTRGQQATLRCSPISGHTSVYWYQQALGLGLQFLLWYDEGEERNRGNFPPRFSGRQFPNYSSELNVNALELEDSALYLCASSVTSEAFFGQGTRLTVV.

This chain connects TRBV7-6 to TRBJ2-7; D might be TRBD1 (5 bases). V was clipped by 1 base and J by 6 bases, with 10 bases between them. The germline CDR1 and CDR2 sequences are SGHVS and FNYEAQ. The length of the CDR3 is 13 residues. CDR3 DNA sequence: TGTGCCAGCAGCTTAGGGACAAGGGCCGAGCAGTACTTC. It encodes CASSLGTRAEQYF.

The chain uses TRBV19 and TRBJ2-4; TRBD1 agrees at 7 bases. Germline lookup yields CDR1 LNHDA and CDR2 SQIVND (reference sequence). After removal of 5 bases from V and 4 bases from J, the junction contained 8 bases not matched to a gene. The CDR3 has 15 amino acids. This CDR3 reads CASSGLTTGKNIQYF. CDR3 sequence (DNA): TGTGCCAGTAGTGGGCTCACGACAGGGAAAAACATTCAGTACTTC.